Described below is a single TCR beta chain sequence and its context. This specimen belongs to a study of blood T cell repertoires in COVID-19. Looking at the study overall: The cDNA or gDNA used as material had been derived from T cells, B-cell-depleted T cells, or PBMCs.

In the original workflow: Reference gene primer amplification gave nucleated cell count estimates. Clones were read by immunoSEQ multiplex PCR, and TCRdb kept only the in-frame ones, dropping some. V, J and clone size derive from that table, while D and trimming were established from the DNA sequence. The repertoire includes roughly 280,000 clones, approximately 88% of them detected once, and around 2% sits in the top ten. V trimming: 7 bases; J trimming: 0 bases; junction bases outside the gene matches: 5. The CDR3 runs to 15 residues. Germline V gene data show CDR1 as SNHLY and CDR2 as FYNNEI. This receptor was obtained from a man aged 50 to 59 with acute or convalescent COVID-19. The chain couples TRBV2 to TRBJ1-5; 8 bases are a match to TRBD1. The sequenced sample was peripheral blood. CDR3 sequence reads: CASIGQGHSNQPQHF. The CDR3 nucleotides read TGTGCCAGCATTGGACAGGGCCATAGCAATCAGCCCCAGCATTTT.